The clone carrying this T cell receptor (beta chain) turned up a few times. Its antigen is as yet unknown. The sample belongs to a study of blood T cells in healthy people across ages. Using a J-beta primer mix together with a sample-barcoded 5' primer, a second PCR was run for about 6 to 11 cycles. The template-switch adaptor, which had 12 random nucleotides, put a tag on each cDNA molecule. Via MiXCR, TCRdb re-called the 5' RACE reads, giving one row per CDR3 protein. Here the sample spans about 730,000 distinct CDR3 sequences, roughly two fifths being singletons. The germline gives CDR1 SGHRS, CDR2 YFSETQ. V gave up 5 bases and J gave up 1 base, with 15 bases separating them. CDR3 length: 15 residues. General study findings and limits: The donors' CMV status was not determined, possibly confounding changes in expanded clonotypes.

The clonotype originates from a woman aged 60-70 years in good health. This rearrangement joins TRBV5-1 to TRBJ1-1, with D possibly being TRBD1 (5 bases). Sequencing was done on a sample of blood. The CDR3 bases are TGCGCCAGCAGGTGGGTTACAGGTGGGAACACTGAAGCTTTCTTT. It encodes CASRWVTGGNTEAFF.